A selection of T cell receptor beta chains follows, all from one sample in a study of shared clonotypes between healthy human individuals. Clones were sequenced by immunoSEQ multiplex PCR, and TCRdb holds only the in-frame ones, with some missing. The table lists 2 million to 2.5 million clones, approximately 94% of them singletons. Source material: naive CD8+ T cells sorted from blood. The receptors here all came from a young man in good health. Each CDR3 is given with its conserved first and last residue. The D gene is left open where the match is weak. Size is stated for part of the rows, as once, few or many counts, or as a class when the clone is expanded.

D gene,clone size,J gene,V gene,CDR3 protein,CDR3 DNA
TRBD2,.,TRBJ2-7,TRBV15,CATSRGLAEYEQYF,TGTGCCACCAGCAGGGGACTAGCGGAATACGAGCAGTACTTC
TRBD1,.,TRBJ2-1,TRBV25-1,CASSEFGTEYNEQFF,TGTGCCAGCAGTGAATTCGGGACAGAGTACAATGAGCAGTTCTTC
.,.,TRBJ2-7,TRBV4-1,CASSQGPTSYEQYF,TGCGCCAGCAGCCAAGGGCCCACCTCCTACGAGCAGTACTTC
TRBD1,.,TRBJ2-5,TRBV15,CATSTPTGTKTQYF,TGTGCCACCAGCACTCCGACAGGGACGAAGACCCAGTACTTC
TRBD2,.,TRBJ2-1,TRBV7-2,CASSSTSGISYNEQFF,TGTGCCAGCAGCTCAACTAGCGGGATCTCCTACAATGAGCAGTTCTTC
.,.,TRBJ2-1,TRBV7-9,CASSPLDNNEQFF,TGTGCCAGCAGCCCCCTTGACAACAATGAGCAGTTCTTC
.,.,TRBJ1-2,TRBV19,CASSTGGNNYGYTF,TGTGCCAGTAGCACAGGAGGAAATAACTATGGCTACACCTTC
TRBD1,.,TRBJ2-7,TRBV19,CASSPGTAYEQYF,TGTGCCAGTAGTCCCGGGACAGCCTACGAGCAGTACTTC
TRBD1,.,TRBJ1-1,TRBV7-6,CASGWVTGLNTEAFF,TGTGCCAGCGGATGGGTGACAGGGTTGAACACTGAAGCTTTCTTT
.,.,TRBJ2-7,TRBV10-1,CTGWDLYEQYF,TGCACCGGATGGGACCTCTACGAGCAGTACTTC
.,.,TRBJ1-4,TRBV2,CASGEAIREKLFF,TGTGCCAGCGGGGAGGCGATTAGGGAAAAACTGTTTTTT
TRBD2,.,TRBJ2-1,TRBV4-1,CASSPTHGRAYNEQFF,TGCGCCAGCAGCCCGACCCACGGGAGGGCCTACAATGAGCAGTTCTTC
.,.,TRBJ2-1,TRBV7-3,CASSPRTVTAYNEQFF,TGTGCCAGCAGCCCTCGGACGGTAACAGCTTACAATGAGCAGTTCTTC
.,.,TRBJ1-1,TRBV6-6,CVSQPSNTEAFF,TGTGTTAGTCAGCCGTCGAACACTGAAGCTTTCTTT
.,.,TRBJ2-7,TRBV28,CASSFAMAEQYF,TGTGCCAGCAGTTTTGCCATGGCCGAGCAGTACTTC
.,.,TRBJ1-1,TRBV5-4,CASSLDFGSHTEAFF,TGTGCCAGCAGCTTGGATTTTGGCAGCCACACTGAAGCTTTCTTT
.,.,TRBJ2-5,TRBV4-1,CASSQETPMETQYF,TGCGCCAGCAGCCAAGAGACTCCCATGGAGACCCAGTACTTC
.,.,TRBJ1-6,TRBV2,CASSGTPLHF,TGTGCCAGCAGTGGTACACCCCTCCACTTT
.,.,TRBJ2-7,TRBV5-6,CASSLGGTISYEQYF,TGTGCCAGCAGCTTGGGGGGAACCATATCCTACGAGCAGTACTTC
.,.,TRBJ2-3,TRBV6-1,CASTEGFPTDTQYF,TGTGCCAGCACCGAGGGATTCCCCACAGATACGCAGTATTTT
.,.,TRBJ2-7,TRBV19,CASSIGVGSYEQYF,TGTGCCAGTAGTATCGGGGTCGGCTCCTACGAGCAGTACTTC
TRBD1,.,TRBJ1-2,TRBV2,CASSEGQGAANYGYTF,TGTGCCAGCAGTGAGGGGCAGGGGGCCGCTAACTATGGCTACACCTTC
TRBD2,.,TRBJ2-2,TRBV13,CASSPPLAGSLGELFF,TGTGCCAGCAGCCCCCCACTAGCGGGGAGTCTCGGGGAGCTGTTTTTT
.,once,TRBJ2-7,TRBV6-5,CASSIPGSPYEQYF,TGTGCCAGCAGTATTCCCGGGAGTCCCTACGAGCAGTACTTC
.,.,TRBJ2-7,TRBV6-5,CASSYGQGGYEQYF,TGTGCCAGCAGTTACGGGCAGGGGGGGTACGAGCAGTACTTC
.,.,TRBJ2-7,TRBV4-1,CASSQDSGVAYEQYF,TGCGCCAGCAGCCAAGATTCTGGGGTGGCCTACGAGCAGTACTTC
TRBD2,.,TRBJ2-3,TRBV10-2,CASSESGAGATDTQYF,TGCGCCAGCAGTGAGAGCGGAGCGGGAGCGACAGATACGCAGTATTTT
TRBD2,.,TRBJ2-1,TRBV7-7,CASSLVKKKREPLDEQFF,TGTGCTAGCAGCTTAGTCAAGAAGAAGCGGGAGCCTTTGGATGAGCAGTTCTTC